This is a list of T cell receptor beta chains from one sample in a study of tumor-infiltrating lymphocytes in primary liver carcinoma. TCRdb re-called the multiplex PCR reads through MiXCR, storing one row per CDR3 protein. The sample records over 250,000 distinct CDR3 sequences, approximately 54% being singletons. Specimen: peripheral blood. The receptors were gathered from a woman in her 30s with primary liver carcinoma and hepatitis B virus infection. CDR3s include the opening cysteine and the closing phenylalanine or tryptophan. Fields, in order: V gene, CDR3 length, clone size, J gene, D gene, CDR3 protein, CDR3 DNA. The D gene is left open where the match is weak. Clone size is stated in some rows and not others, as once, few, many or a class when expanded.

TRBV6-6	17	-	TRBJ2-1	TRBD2	CASSPGLDFYSYNEQLF	TGTGCCAGCAGTCCGGGACTAGATTTCTACTCCTACAATGAGCAGCTCTTC
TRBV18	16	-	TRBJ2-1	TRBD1	CASSLRQGLSYNEQFF	TGTGCCAGCTCACTCCGACAGGGCCTGTCCTACAATGAGCAGTTCTTC
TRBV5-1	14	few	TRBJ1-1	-	CASRTGIVETEAFF	TGCGCCAGCAGAACAGGAATTGTTGAAACTGAAGCTTTCTTT
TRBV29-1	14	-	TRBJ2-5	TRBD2	CSVAIAGVLEIQYF	TGCAGCGTTGCAATAGCGGGAGTTCTCGAGATCCAGTACTTC
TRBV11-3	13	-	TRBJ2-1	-	CASNFILGGEQFF	TGTGCCAGCAACTTTATCCTGGGGGGTGAGCAGTTCTTC
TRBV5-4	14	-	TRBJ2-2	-	CASSFLGSPVELFF	TGTGCCAGCAGCTTTCTGGGTAGTCCCGTGGAGCTGTTTTTT
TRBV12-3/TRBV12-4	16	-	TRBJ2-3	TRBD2	CASSSGTNGSTDTQYF	TGTGCCAGCAGTTCGGGGACTAACGGGAGCACAGATACGCAGTATTTT
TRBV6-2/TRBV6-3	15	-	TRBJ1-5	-	CASSKIGGSSQPQHF	TGTGCGAGCAGTAAGATTGGGGGTAGCAGTCAGCCCCAGCATTTT
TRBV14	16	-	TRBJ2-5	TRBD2	CASSQGTGAGQETQYF	TGTGCCAGCAGCCAAGGTACAGGAGCGGGACAAGAGACCCAGTACTTC
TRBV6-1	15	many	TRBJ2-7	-	CATERAGTGSYEQYF	TGTGCCACCGAGAGAGCCGGGACGGGGAGCTACGAGCAGTACTTC
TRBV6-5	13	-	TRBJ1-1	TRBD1	CASSYSNRGGAFF	TGTGCCAGCAGTTACTCGAACAGGGGGGGAGCTTTCTTT
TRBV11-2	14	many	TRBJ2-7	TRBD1	CASSLPTGSYEQYF	TGTGCCAGCAGCCTACCGACAGGGAGCTACGAGCAGTACTTC
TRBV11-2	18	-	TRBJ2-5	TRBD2	CASSFPDKGLAGQETQYF	TGTGCCAGCAGCTTCCCCGACAAGGGACTAGCGGGACAGGAGACCCAGTACTTC
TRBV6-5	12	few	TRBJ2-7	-	CASMRGTYEQYF	TGTGCCAGCATGAGGGGAACCTACGAGCAGTACTTC
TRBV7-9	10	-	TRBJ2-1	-	CASSLIEQFF	TGTGCCAGCAGCTTAATAGAGCAGTTCTTC
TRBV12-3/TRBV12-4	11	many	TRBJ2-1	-	CASRSRNEQFF	TGTGCCAGCAGGTCGCGCAATGAGCAGTTCTTC
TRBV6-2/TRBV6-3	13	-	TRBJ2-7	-	CASSWARGYEQYF	TGTGCCAGCAGTTGGGCCAGGGGTTACGAGCAGTACTTC
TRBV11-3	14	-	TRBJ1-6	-	CTSNFGVKNSPLRF	TGTACCAGCAACTTCGGGGTTAAGAATTCACCCCTCCGCTTT
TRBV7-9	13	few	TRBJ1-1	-	CASSSNGGTEAFF	TGTGCCAGCAGCTCAAACGGGGGCACTGAAGCTTTCTTT
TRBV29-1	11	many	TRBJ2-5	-	CSVGSGETQYF	TGCAGCGTTGGGTCGGGGGAGACCCAGTACTTC
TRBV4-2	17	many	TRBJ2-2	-	CASSPSPLAGITGELFF	TGTGCCAGCAGCCCCTCCCCCCTTGCGGGAATCACCGGGGAGCTGTTTTTT
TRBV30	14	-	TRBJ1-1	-	CARGLGRTNTEAFF	TGTGCCAGGGGGTTGGGGCGGACGAACACTGAAGCTTTCTTT
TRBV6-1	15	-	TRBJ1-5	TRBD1	CASSEEAGGSQPQHF	TGTGCCAGCAGTGAAGAGGCAGGGGGGAGTCAGCCCCAGCATTTT
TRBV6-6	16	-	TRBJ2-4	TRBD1	CASSYRTGVGKSIQYF	TGTGCCAGCAGTTACAGGACAGGGGTGGGCAAAAGCATTCAGTACTTC
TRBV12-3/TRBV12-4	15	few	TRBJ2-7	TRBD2	CASSLRLAATHEQYF	TGTGCCAGCAGTTTGCGGCTAGCGGCAACCCACGAGCAGTACTTC
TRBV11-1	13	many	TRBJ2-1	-	CASSSGWGNEQFF	TGTGCCAGCAGCTCCGGTTGGGGAAATGAGCAGTTCTTC
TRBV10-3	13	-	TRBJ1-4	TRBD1	CAISDGQGEKLFF	TGTGCCATCAGTGATGGACAGGGTGAAAAACTGTTTTTT
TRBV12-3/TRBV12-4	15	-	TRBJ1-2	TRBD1	CASGFDRGRNYGYTF	TGTGCCAGCGGTTTTGACAGGGGACGTAACTATGGCTACACCTTC
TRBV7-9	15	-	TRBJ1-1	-	CASSDSFRRDTEAFF	TGTGCCAGCAGCGACTCATTTCGGAGGGACACTGAAGCTTTCTTT
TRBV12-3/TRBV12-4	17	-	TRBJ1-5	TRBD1	CASSSWTGEISNQPQHF	TGTGCCAGCAGTTCGTGGACAGGTGAGATTAGCAATCAGCCCCAGCATTTT
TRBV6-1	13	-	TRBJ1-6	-	CASTPEVAVPLHF	TGTGCCAGCACCCCGGAAGTTGCTGTCCCCCTCCACTTT
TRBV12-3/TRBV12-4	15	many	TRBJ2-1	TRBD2	CASRRAGVAYNEQFF	TGTGCCAGCAGAAGAGCGGGAGTGGCCTACAATGAGCAGTTCTTC
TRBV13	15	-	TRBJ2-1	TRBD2	CASSLRAGEGSEQFF	TGTGCCAGCAGCCTACGGGCCGGGGAGGGGAGTGAGCAGTTCTTC
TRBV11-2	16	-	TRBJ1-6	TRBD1	CARSLDGTVRGSLLHF	TGTGCCAGGAGCTTAGATGGGACAGTGCGCGGTTCACTCCTCCACTTT
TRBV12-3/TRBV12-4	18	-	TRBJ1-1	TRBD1	CASSLGSGTGRGNTEAFF	TGTGCCAGCAGTTTAGGTAGTGGGACAGGGCGAGGGAACACTGAAGCTTTCTTT
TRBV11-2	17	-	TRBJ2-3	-	CASSLDDWVSGSDSQYF	TGTGCCAGCAGCTTAGACGATTGGGTGAGTGGGTCAGATTCGCAGTATTTT
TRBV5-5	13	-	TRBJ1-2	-	CASSPTTNYGHTF	TGTGCCAGCAGCCCTACAACCAACTATGGCCACACCTTC
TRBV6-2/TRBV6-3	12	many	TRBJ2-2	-	CASRLGVGELFF	TGTGCCAGCAGATTAGGTGTCGGGGAGCTGTTTTTT
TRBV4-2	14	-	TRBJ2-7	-	CTSSRGSGFHEQYF	TGTACCAGCAGCAGAGGATCAGGGTTCCACGAGCAGTACTTC
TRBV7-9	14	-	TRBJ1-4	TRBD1	CASSRTGFNEKLFF	TGTGCCAGCAGCCGGACAGGCTTTAATGAAAAACTGTTTTTT
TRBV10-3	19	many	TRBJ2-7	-	CAISELSSRVSRRQDEQYF	TGTGCCATCAGTGAGTTATCTTCTCGGGTCTCTCGCAGACAGGACGAGCAGTACTTC
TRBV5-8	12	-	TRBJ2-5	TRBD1	CASSPPQGAQYF	TGTGCCAGCAGCCCCCCCCAGGGGGCCCAGTACTTC
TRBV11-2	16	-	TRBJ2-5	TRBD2	CASSINLAGAQETEYF	TGTGCCAGCAGCATAAATCTAGCGGGAGCCCAAGAGACCGAGTACTTC
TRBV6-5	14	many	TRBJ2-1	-	CASRLARSYNEQFF	TGTGCCAGCAGGTTAGCCCGCTCCTACAATGAGCAGTTCTTC
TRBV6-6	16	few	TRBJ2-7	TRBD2	CASSYSTSGRPPGTYF	TGTGCCAGCAGTTACTCGACTAGCGGGAGGCCCCCTGGGACGTACTTC